This record looks at one T cell receptor beta chain sequence and its context. Antigen specificity is unknown. In germline, CDR1 is SGHRS, CDR2 YFSETQ. The CDR3 is 15 amino acids. The germline V and J ends were trimmed by 4 bases and 0 bases, with 14 bases remaining between them. These data originate in a study of OX40 agonist ivuxolimab in advanced cancers. At the level of the study: Patients received ivuxolimab, an agonistic anti-OX40 (CD134) antibody.

Sequencing used immunoSEQ multiplex PCR; TCRdb keeps in-frame clones, though not all of them. In the table there are approximately 90,000 clones, more than 70% of which are singletons. Whole-study results and caveats: Compared with CD4+, CD8+ T cells on average had more expanded clones.

The starting material was CD4+ or CD8+ T cells sorted from blood, obtained in a trial of the OX40 agonist ivuxolimab. The TCR sequence derives from an adult with an advanced solid tumor such as melanoma, head and neck, liver or kidney cancer. The chain employs TRBV5-1 and TRBJ2-7, with D uncertain. The CDR3 coding sequence is TGCGCCAGCAGCCAAGCACCGACGAGCTCCTACGAGCAGTACGTC. The encoded protein is CASSQAPTSSYEQYV.